This TCR beta chain was found in a study of blood T cell repertoires in COVID-19. Assay used: immunoSEQ multiplex PCR; TCRdb lists only in-frame clones, some missing. The sample includes over 150,000 clones, about 81% of them seen just once. From germline, CDR1 is WSHSY and CDR2 SAAADI. The V and J ends lost 6 bases and 4 bases, in that order; junction bases with no gene match: 8. This CDR3 is built from 15 residues. In its sample, this clone was seen once. The sequence was collected from a man aged 45-65 years who had recovered from COVID-19. This chain uses TRBV10-2 with TRBJ1-2; 10 bases are shared with TRBD1. Sequenced input: PBMCs or T cells enriched from blood (not recorded which). In nucleotides, the CDR3 is TGCGCCAGCAGCCTTACGGGACAGGGGTCCTATGGCTACACCTTC. It is translated as CASSLTGQGSYGYTF.